The 14 T cell receptor beta chains presented below share a single source sample, sequenced in a study of blood T cell repertoires in COVID-19. Method: immunoSEQ multiplex PCR; TCRdb's copy keeps in-frame clones and lacks some. The sample records roughly 300,000 clones, about 87% being singletons. Material: peripheral blood. Source of these receptors: a woman between 50 and 59 years old who had recovered from COVID-19.

In DNA form, the CDR3 reads TGTGCCAGTAGTACCCGGACAGGGCCTGAAGCTTTCTTT. As protein: CASSTRTGPEAFF. The genes are TRBV19 and TRBJ1-1, with 8 bases aligning to TRBD1. The V gene's germline CDR1 is LNHDA and CDR2 SQIVND (reference sequence). With V trimmed by 4 bases and J by 6 bases, 4 bases remained unmatched. The length of the CDR3 is 13 residues.

The chain carries TRBV30 and TRBJ1-6; weak D call: TRBD1 (5 bases). The CDR3 runs 14 residues. V gave up 5 bases and J gave up 8 bases, with 16 bases separating them. Germline CDR1 and CDR2: GTSNPN and SVGIG (reference sequence). CDR3 nucleotides: TGTGCCTGGTCGACGCGGGGGTCGGATTCACCCCTCCACTTT. It specifies CAWSTRGSDSPLHF.

This clone occurred once. The chain links TRBV28 to TRBJ2-1; TRBD1 matches at 8 bases. CDR1 is MDHEN and CDR2 is SYDVKM in the germline V gene. The CDR3 extends over 17 amino acids. The junction had 16 bases not matched to a gene; V was cut back by 6 bases and J by 6 bases. The CDR3 DNA follows: TGTGCCAGCAGCACCGTACGGACAGGGACCCGTTTCAATGAGCAGTTCTTC. The encoded protein is CASSTVRTGTRFNEQFF.

This rearrangement joins TRBV5-1 to TRBJ2-1; 11 bases line up with TRBD2. Germline V gene data show CDR1 as SGHRS and CDR2 as YFSETQ. V shed 0 bases and J 9 bases; nucleotides not matched to a gene: 5. The CDR3 runs to 15 residues. The CDR3 spells CASSLALAGGGEQFF. As DNA, the CDR3 is TGCGCCAGCAGCTTGGCCCTAGCGGGAGGCGGTGAGCAGTTCTTC.

This rearrangement joins TRBV19 to TRBJ1-2; D is perhaps TRBD1 (5 bases). Germline values: CDR1 LNHDA, CDR2 SQIVND (reference sequence). The CDR3 has 12 residues. Trimming took 8 bases from V and 2 from J, leaving 9 bases between them. The CDR3 bases are TGTGCCAGTGAAGACAGCAACTATGGCTACACCTTC. Translating it yields CASEDSNYGYTF.

The chain has TRBV5-1 and TRBJ2-1, with 7 bases identical to TRBD1. The CDR3 has 13 residues. Trimming at V came to 4 bases and at J to 7 bases, leaving 5 bases not matched to a gene. Germline lookup yields CDR1 SGHRS and CDR2 YFSETQ. CDR3 DNA sequence: TGCGCCAGCAGCCAAAACAGGGGAAATGAGCAGTTCTTC. This translates into CASSQNRGNEQFF. Full variable domain (outside the CDR3, taken from reference TRBV5-1 and TRBJ2-1): KAGVTQTPRYLIKTRGQQVTLSCSPISGHRSVSWYQQTPGQGLQFLFEYFSETQRNKGNFPGRFSGRQFSNSRSEMNVSTLELGDSALYLCASSQNRGNEQFFGPGTRLTVL.

Only a few counts were recorded for this clone. The V gene is TRBV29-1, the J gene TRBJ1-2, with D maybe TRBD1 (6 bases). The CDR3 consists of 12 residues. The germline V and J ends were trimmed by 4 bases and 8 bases, with 14 bases remaining between them. Per germline, CDR1 SQVTM and CDR2 ANQGSEA. CDR3 region: CSVVGGPVGYTF. The CDR3 region has the DNA TGCAGCGTTGTGGGGGGGCCGGTCGGCTACACCTTC. Together with reference TRBV29-1 and TRBJ1-2, the CDR3 gives the full variable domain: SAVISQKPSRDICQRGTSLTIQCQVDSQVTMMFWYRQQPGQSLTLIATANQGSEATYESGFVIDKFPISRPNLTFSTLTVSNMSPEDSSIYLCSVVGGPVGYTFGSGTRLTVV.

The chain is built from TRBV3-1 (or the pseudogene TRBV3-2) and TRBJ2-2, with 7 bases that match TRBD1. V lost 1 base, J lost 8 bases, and 7 bases stayed unmatched. The V gene's germline CDR1 is LGHDT and CDR2 YNNKEL (reference sequence). The CDR3 spans 15 residues. The CDR3 region is CASSQGPTGSGELFF. For the CDR3, the DNA is TGTGCCAGCAGCCAAGGCCCGACAGGGAGTGGGGAGCTGTTTTTT.

The chain employs TRBV7-9 and TRBJ2-7, with 9 bases fitting TRBD1. The CDR3 spans 15 residues. The V gene's germline CDR1 is SEHNR and CDR2 FQNEAQ (reference sequence). Trimming removed 5 bases from V and 0 bases from J; junction bases left unmatched: 5. The CDR3 sequence is CASSTGQGSSYEQYF. The CDR3 DNA sequence: TGTGCCAGCAGCACCGGACAGGGGAGCTCCTACGAGCAGTACTTC.

The chain joins TRBV7-2 to TRBJ2-5, with D possibly being TRBD1 (5 bases). V lost 1 base and J 5 bases, leaving 17 bases between the germline ends. The CDR3 is made up of 16 amino acids. Per the germline V gene, CDR1 is SGHTA and CDR2 is FQGNSA. In DNA, the CDR3 is TGTGCCAGCAGCTTAGAATTTACAGGAGTCGGTGAGACCCAGTACTTC. Encoded protein: CASSLEFTGVGETQYF.

This sequence joins TRBV5-1 and TRBJ2-5; TRBD1 agrees at 7 bases. The CDR3 consists of 14 residues. Germline CDR1 is SGHRS and CDR2 is YFSETQ. Trimming removed 3 bases from V and 2 bases from J; junction bases left unmatched: 4. In DNA form, the CDR3 reads TGCGCCAGCAGCTCGCAGGGACAGCAAGAGACCCAGTACTTC. This gives the protein CASSSQGQQETQYF.

The chain joins TRBV28 to TRBJ1-2; perhaps TRBD1 as D (5 bases). Germline V gene lookup returns CDR1 MDHEN and CDR2 SYDVKM. The V end was cut by 5 bases, the J end by 8 bases, with 24 bases between. CDR3 length: 16 residues. CDR3 DNA: TGTGCCAGCAGTCCGCAGACAGCCAGAGTGTCCTCCGGCTACACCTTC. Amino acid sequence: CASSPQTARVSSGYTF.

The J gene is TRBJ1-1, the V gene TRBV4-1; 7 bases match TRBD1. Germline V CDR1 and CDR2: MGHRA, YSYEKL. V shed 1 base, J shed 4 bases, and the junction held 6 bases outside the gene matches. This CDR3 contains 15 residues. The CDR3, as DNA: TGCGCCAGCAGCCAAGGGGACACAGGGGCCACTGAAGCTTTCTTT. Its translation: CASSQGDTGATEAFF.

The chain is built from TRBV6-6 and TRBJ1-3, with TRBD1 identical over 9 bases. Germline V gene sequence: CDR1 MNHNY, CDR2 SVGAGI (reference sequence). The CDR3 totals 16 residues. Unmatched junction bases numbered 7, after V lost 0 bases and J lost 7 bases. The CDR3 protein is CASSYSGQGAGNTIYF. The CDR3 region has the DNA TGTGCCAGCAGTTACTCGGGACAGGGAGCGGGTAACACCATATATTTT.